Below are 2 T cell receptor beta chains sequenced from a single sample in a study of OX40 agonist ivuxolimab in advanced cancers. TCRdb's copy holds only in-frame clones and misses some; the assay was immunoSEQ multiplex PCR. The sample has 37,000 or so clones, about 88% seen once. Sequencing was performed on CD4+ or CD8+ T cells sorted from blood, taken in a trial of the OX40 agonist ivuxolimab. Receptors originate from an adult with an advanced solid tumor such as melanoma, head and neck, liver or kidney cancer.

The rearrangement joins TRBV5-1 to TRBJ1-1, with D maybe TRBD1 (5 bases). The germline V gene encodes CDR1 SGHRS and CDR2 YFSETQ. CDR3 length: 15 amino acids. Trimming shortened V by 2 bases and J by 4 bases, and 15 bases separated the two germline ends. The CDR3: CASSLGEEFITEAFF. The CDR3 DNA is TGCGCCAGCAGCTTAGGGGAGGAGTTTATCACTGAAGCTTTCTTT. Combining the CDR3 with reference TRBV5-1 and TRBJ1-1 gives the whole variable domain KAGVTQTPRYLIKTRGQQVTLSCSPISGHRSVSWYQQTPGQGLQFLFEYFSETQRNKGNFPGRFSGRQFSNSRSEMNVSTLELGDSALYLCASSLGEEFITEAFFGQGTRLTVV.

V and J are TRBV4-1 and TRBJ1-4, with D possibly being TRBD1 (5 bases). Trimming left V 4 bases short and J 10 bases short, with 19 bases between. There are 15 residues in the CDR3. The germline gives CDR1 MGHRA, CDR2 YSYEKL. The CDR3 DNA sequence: TGCGCCAGCAGCCTTCTTGGGACGGCCTTGGGAAAACTGTTTTTT. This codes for CASSLLGTALGKLFF.